The 24 T cell receptor beta chains below were found in one sample sequenced in a study of cytomegalovirus exposure and HLA in healthy donors. PCR used 60 Vbeta primers and 13 Jbeta primers. Here immunoSEQ multiplex PCR was the method, and the copy in TCRdb shows in-frame clones only, minus some. The sample lists roughly 180,000 clones; 82% were seen once. The source material was PBMCs. The receptors come from a man aged 35-49 years in good health and CMV-seronegative.

The genes are TRBV5-6 and TRBJ2-1; perhaps TRBD1 as D (8 bases). V was cut by 3 bases and J by 6 bases, with 19 bases left in between. This CDR3 contains 16 residues. CDR1 is SGHDT and CDR2 is YYEEEE in the germline V gene. The CDR3 nucleotides read TGTGCCAGCAGCTCTCAGGGGGCCGGACTAGGCAATGAGCAGTTCTTC. This gives the protein CASSSQGAGLGNEQFF. The whole variable domain, remainder taken from reference TRBV5-6 and TRBJ2-1, is DAGVTQSPTHLIKTRGQQVTLRCSPKSGHDTVSWYQQALGQGPQFIFQYYEEEERQRGNFPDRFSGHQFPNYSSELNVNALLLGDSALYLCASSSQGAGLGNEQFFGPGTRLTVL.

V and J are TRBV11-3 and TRBJ2-1; 13 nucleotides match TRBD2. Germline values: CDR1 SGHNT, CDR2 YENEEA. J gave up 8 bases and V 1 base, and 2 bases lay outside the gene matches. The CDR3 runs 15 residues. The CDR3 sequence is CASSLGTSGSDEQFF. DNA for the CDR3: TGTGCCAGCAGCTTAGGGACTAGCGGGAGCGATGAGCAGTTCTTC.

The genes are TRBV7-9 and TRBJ1-4; maybe TRBD1 (5 bases). Looked up from germline, CDR1 is SEHNR and CDR2 is FQNEAQ (reference sequence). CDR3 size: 14 residues. V shed 2 bases and J shed 10 bases, with 14 bases lying between them. The CDR3 DNA follows: TGTGCCAGCAGCTTAACCGGGACGGAGGGAAAACTGTTTTTT. This codes for CASSLTGTEGKLFF.

The V and J genes are TRBV7-8 and TRBJ1-2; 7 bases align to TRBD1. Germline CDR1 is SGHVS and CDR2 is FQNEAQ. CDR3 length: 17 residues. V lost 5 bases to trimming and J lost 1 base; unmatched junction nucleotides: 13. The DNA of the CDR3 is TGTGCCAGCAGCCCGAACCCGACAGGGTGGGGTAACTATGGCTACACCTTC. This sequence encodes CASSPNPTGWGNYGYTF.

Notes on this clone: At one boundary the junction diverges from the germline segment, which might be a read error. The chain carries TRBV7-3 and TRBJ1-2; 9 nucleotides align to TRBD1. The germline V gene has CDR1 SGHTA and CDR2 FQGTGA. The CDR3 is made up of 13 amino acids. CDR3 protein: CASSLGGTGQQAF. CDR3 in DNA: TGTGCCAGCAGCTTGGGGGGGACAGGGCAGCAGGCCTTC.

This clone appeared a few times. The chain couples TRBV7-2 to TRBJ2-1; 12 positions agree with TRBD2. CDR1 and CDR2 (germline): SGHTA, FQGNSA. J was trimmed by 3 bases and V by 4 bases; bases with no gene match: 4. The CDR3 extends over 16 amino acids. The CDR3 protein is CASSSRTSGIYNEQFF. The CDR3 region has the DNA TGTGCCAGCAGCTCCAGGACTAGCGGGATCTACAATGAGCAGTTCTTC.

The chain links TRBV5-6 to TRBJ1-2; D not certain. The CDR3 totals 12 residues. V gave up 3 bases and J gave up 5 bases, with 8 bases separating them. The germline gives CDR1 SGHDT, CDR2 YYEEEE. As DNA, the CDR3 is TGTGCCAGCAGCTCACAGCTTTATGGCTACACCTTC. It encodes CASSSQLYGYTF.

To note about this clone: Other DNA sequences in the sample encode the same CDR3. The rearrangement uses TRBV9 and TRBJ2-7, with 10 bases aligning to TRBD2. V lost 0 bases and J lost 1; bases outside the gene matches: 1. CDR3 length equals 15 residues. CDR1 and CDR2 from the germline V gene are SGDLS and YYNGEE. The CDR3 DNA reads as TGTGCCAGCAGCGTAGAACTAGCGGGGTCCTACGAGCAGTACTTC. Translation: CASSVELAGSYEQYF.

The rearrangement links TRBV10-3 to TRBJ2-7; 8 bases are shared with TRBD1. The CDR3 is 15 amino acids. Losses at the gene ends were 11 bases for V and 2 bases for J; bases not matched to a gene: 14. Germline V gene data show CDR1 as ENHRY and CDR2 as SYGVKD. CDR3 DNA sequence: TGTGCCGTCGGTATGGGGACAGGCCAAACCTACGAGCAGTACTTC. Its protein is CAVGMGTGQTYEQYF.

The chain couples TRBV4-3 to TRBJ2-7; TRBD1 agrees at 8 bases. Losses at the gene ends were 5 bases for V and 0 bases for J; bases not matched to a gene: 6. Per the germline V gene, CDR1 is LGHNA and CDR2 is YSLEER. This CDR3 region has 15 residues. CDR3 sequence reads: CASSFGQGPSYEQYF. The CDR3, as DNA: TGCGCCAGCAGCTTCGGACAGGGCCCCTCCTACGAGCAGTACTTC.

This chain connects TRBV14 to TRBJ2-5, with D possibly TRBD2 on 7 matching bases. Germline-derived CDR1 and CDR2 are SGHDN and FVKESK. This CDR3 contains 16 residues. V lost 4 bases and J 9 bases, leaving 24 bases between the germline ends. CDR3 DNA: TGTGCCAGCAGCCCTCCTAGGGAGGGGGGGCGACTGGCCCAGTACTTC. Protein product: CASSPPREGGRLAQYF.

This chain uses TRBV6-4 with TRBJ2-1; tentative D call: TRBD2 (5 bases). Trimming pared 3 bases from V and 0 bases from J, leaving 9 bases between. Germline lookup yields CDR1 MRHNA and CDR2 SNTAGT. There are 15 residues in the CDR3. The CDR3 region is CASSEQRSSYNEQFF. CDR3 bases: TGTGCCAGCAGTGAGCAGCGGAGCTCCTACAATGAGCAGTTCTTC.

The gene calls are TRBV19 and TRBJ1-1; TRBD1 aligns across 11 bases. Germline lookup yields CDR1 LNHDA and CDR2 SQIVND (reference sequence). Unmatched junction bases numbered 7, after V lost 5 bases and J lost 5 bases. This CDR3 has 15 residues. In DNA, the CDR3 is TGTGCCAGTAGTTCAAGGACAGGGGGCGGGACTGAAGCTTTCTTT. Translation gives CASSSRTGGGTEAFF.

This chain links TRBV27 with TRBJ2-7; D may be TRBD2 (5 bases). The CDR3 sequence is 14 residues long. The germline V gene encodes CDR1 MNHEY and CDR2 SMNVEV (reference sequence). V lost 2 bases to trimming and J lost 4 bases, with 12 bases between them. The CDR3 reads CASSLEGKAYEQYF. The CDR3 DNA reads TGTGCCAGCAGTTTAGAGGGTAAGGCGTACGAGCAGTACTTC.

V is TRBV5-4 and J is TRBJ1-1; 7 nucleotides agree with TRBD1. The junction had 10 bases not matched to a gene; V was cut back by 0 bases and J by 11 bases. Germline CDR1 reads SGHNT; CDR2 reads YYREEE (reference sequence). This CDR3 is 14 amino acids long. Here the CDR3 DNA reads TGTGCCAGCAGCTTGGGTCGCGAGGGGGCACGGGCTTTCTTT. Translation: CASSLGREGARAFF.

The rearrangement uses TRBV13 and TRBJ2-7, with 10 positions matching TRBD1. V trimming: 1 base; J trimming: 1 base; junction bases outside the gene matches: 19. Germline lookup yields CDR1 PRHDT and CDR2 FYEKMQ (reference sequence). The CDR3 has 21 residues. CDR3: CASSLVGLVGTGVIPSYEQYF. The DNA for the CDR3 is TGTGCCAGCAGCTTAGTTGGTTTAGTCGGGACAGGGGTTATTCCTTCCTACGAGCAGTACTTC.

This clone came up once. This chain uses TRBV11-3 with TRBJ2-7; 10 nucleotides match TRBD2. Germline V gives CDR1 SGHNT, CDR2 YENEEA. The CDR3 is 14 amino acids. The trim removed 8 bases at V and 6 bases at J, leaving 10 bases unmatched. The CDR3 loop is CASSLAGVNGEQYF. The CDR3, as DNA: TGTGCCAGCTCCCTAGCGGGAGTGAACGGCGAGCAGTACTTC.

This chain connects TRBV5-1 to TRBJ2-1; 9 nucleotides agree with TRBD1. Losses at the gene ends were 0 bases for V and 4 bases for J; bases not matched to a gene: 5. This CDR3 comprises 16 residues. Germline assignment: CDR1 SGHRS and CDR2 YFSETQ. The CDR3 region is CASSLGGQGQYNEQFF. CDR3 DNA sequence: TGCGCCAGCAGCTTGGGGGGACAGGGTCAGTACAATGAGCAGTTCTTC.

This rearrangement joins TRBV19 to TRBJ1-2; the D gene is possibly TRBD1 (5 bases). This CDR3 is 16 amino acids long. Trimming left V 7 bases short and J 4 bases short, with 22 bases between. Germline lookup yields CDR1 LNHDA and CDR2 SQIVND (reference sequence). The CDR3 nucleotides are TGTGCCAGTAACCAATCTCCGGGACGCGGGGGCTATGGCTACACCTTC. It encodes CASNQSPGRGGYGYTF.

The chain couples TRBV27 to TRBJ2-1, with 9 bases that match TRBD1. This CDR3 comprises 14 residues. Per germline, CDR1 MNHEY and CDR2 SMNVEV (reference sequence). V shed 10 bases and J 4 bases; nucleotides not matched to a gene: 8. The CDR3 is CATLRTGEYNEQFF. The CDR3 coding sequence is TGTGCCACCCTCCGGACAGGGGAATACAATGAGCAGTTCTTC.

In DNA form, the CDR3 reads TGTGCCAGTAGTAAGAGGGACAGGGACCATCAGCCCCAGCATTTT. Translation gives CASSKRDRDHQPQHF. The gene calls are TRBV19 and TRBJ1-5, with TRBD1 identical over 9 bases. With V trimmed by 4 bases and J by 5 bases, 6 bases remained unmatched. In germline, CDR1 is LNHDA, CDR2 SQIVND (reference sequence). There are 15 residues in the CDR3.

Written as DNA, the CDR3 is TGTGCCAGCAGTTACCAGGGGGCGGGCACTGAAGCTTTCTTT. This gives the protein CASSYQGAGTEAFF. This chain joins TRBV6-5 and TRBJ1-1, with TRBD1 matching 8 bases. Germline trimming cut 2 bases from V and 4 bases from J; bases unmatched to any gene: 3. Germline CDR1 is MNHEY and CDR2 is SVGAGI. The CDR3 sequence is 14 residues long.

The V and J genes are TRBV6-6 and TRBJ2-7; perhaps TRBD2 as D (5 bases). The germline V and J ends were trimmed by 6 bases and 0 bases, with 12 bases remaining between them. The V gene's germline CDR1 is MNHNY and CDR2 SVGAGI (reference sequence). The CDR3 length is 14 residues. This CDR3 reads CASRPAGSSYEQYF. CDR3 nucleotides: TGTGCCAGCAGACCGGCGGGCAGCTCCTACGAGCAGTACTTC.

The chain combines TRBV7-9 with TRBJ2-5; 7 bases match TRBD2. This CDR3 contains 16 residues. CDR1 and CDR2 from the germline V gene are SEHNR and FQNEAQ (reference sequence). V was pared by 3 bases and J by 1 base, with 8 bases of the junction left unmatched. The CDR3 region is CASSLYVGGTQETQYF. CDR3 DNA: TGTGCCAGCAGCTTGTATGTGGGGGGGACCCAAGAGACCCAGTACTTC.